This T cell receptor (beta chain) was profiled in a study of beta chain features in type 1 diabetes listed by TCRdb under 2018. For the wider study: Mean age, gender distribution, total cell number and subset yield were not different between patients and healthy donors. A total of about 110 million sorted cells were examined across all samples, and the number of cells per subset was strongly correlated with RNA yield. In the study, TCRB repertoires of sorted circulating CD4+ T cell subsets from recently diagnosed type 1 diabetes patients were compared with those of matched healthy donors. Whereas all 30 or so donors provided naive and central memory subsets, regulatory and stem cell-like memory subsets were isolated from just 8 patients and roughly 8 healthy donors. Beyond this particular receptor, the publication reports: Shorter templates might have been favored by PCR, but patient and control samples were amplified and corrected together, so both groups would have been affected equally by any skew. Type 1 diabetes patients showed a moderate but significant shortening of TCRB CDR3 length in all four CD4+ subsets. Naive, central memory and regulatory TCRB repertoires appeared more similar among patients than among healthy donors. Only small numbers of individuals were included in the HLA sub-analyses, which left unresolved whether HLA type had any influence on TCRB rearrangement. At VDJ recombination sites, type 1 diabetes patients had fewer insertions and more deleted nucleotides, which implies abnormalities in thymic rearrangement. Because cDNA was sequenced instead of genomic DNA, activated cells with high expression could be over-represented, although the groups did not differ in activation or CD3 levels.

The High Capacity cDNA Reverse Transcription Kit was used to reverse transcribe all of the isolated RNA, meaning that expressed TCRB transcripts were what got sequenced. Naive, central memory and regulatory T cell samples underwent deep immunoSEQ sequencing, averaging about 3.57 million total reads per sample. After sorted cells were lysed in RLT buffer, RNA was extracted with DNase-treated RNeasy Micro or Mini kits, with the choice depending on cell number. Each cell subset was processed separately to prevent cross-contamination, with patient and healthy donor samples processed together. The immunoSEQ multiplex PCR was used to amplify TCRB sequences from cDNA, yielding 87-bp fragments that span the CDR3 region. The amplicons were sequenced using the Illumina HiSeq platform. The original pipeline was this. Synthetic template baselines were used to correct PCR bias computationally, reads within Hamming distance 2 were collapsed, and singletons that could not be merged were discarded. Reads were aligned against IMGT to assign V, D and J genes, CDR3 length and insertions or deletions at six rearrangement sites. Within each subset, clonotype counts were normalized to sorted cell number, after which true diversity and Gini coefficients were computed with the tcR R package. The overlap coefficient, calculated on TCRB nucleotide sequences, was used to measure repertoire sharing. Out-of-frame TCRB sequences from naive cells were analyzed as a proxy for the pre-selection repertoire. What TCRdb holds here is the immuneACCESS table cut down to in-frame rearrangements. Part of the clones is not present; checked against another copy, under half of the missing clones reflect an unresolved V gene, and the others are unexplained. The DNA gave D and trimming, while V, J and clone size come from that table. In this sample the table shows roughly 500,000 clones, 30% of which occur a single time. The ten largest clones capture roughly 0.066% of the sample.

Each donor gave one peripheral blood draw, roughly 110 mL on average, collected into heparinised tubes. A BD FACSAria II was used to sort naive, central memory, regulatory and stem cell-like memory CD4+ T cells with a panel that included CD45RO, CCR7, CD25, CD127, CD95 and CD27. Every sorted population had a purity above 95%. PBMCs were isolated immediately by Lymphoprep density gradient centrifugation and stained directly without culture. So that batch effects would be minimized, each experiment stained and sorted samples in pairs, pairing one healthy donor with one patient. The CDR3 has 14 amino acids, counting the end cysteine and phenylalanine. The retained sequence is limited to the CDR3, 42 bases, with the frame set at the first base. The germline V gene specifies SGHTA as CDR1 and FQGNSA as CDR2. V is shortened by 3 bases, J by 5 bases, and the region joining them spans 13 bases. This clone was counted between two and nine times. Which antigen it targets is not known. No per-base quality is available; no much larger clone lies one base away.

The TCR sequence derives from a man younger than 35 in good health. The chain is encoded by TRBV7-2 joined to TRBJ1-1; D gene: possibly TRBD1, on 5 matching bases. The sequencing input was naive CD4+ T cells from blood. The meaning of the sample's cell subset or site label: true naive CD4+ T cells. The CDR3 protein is CASSFLVRGTEAFF. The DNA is TGTGCCAGCAGCTTCCTGGTCCGGGGGACTGAAGCTTTCTTT.